This T cell receptor beta chain is from a study of cytomegalovirus exposure and HLA in healthy donors. General study results and limits: Most sequenced TCRs were rare (though some public TCRs occurred in many donors).

Note on this clone: What it binds is not known.

Both 60 Vbeta primers and 13 Jbeta primers went into the PCR. Produced via immunoSEQ multiplex PCR; TCRdb's table is partial and in-frame only. The specimen's table records about 160,000 clones. The CDR3 runs 15 residues. CDR1 SGDLS and CDR2 YYNGEE come from the germline V gene. The V and J ends lost 3 bases and 6 bases respectively, with 18 bases between them. The chain recombines TRBV9 with TRBJ1-1; D uncertain. This TCR derives from a man aged 30 to 45 in good health and CMV-seronegative. Material: PBMCs. The DNA of the CDR3 is TGTGCCAGCAGCGCGGGCGGGCTGGGGATGGCTGAAGCTTTCTTT. Its translation: CASSAGGLGMAEAFF.